A selection of T cell receptor beta chains follows, all from one sample in a study of OX40 agonist ivuxolimab in advanced cancers. The data were produced by immunoSEQ multiplex PCR, yet TCRdb's version contains in-frame clones alone and is incomplete. The sample holds some 25,000 clones; about 86% are singletons and the top ten take approximately 15%. Sequences were derived from CD4+ or CD8+ T cells sorted from blood, sampled in a trial of the OX40 agonist ivuxolimab. The receptors come from an adult with an advanced solid tumor such as melanoma, head and neck, liver or kidney cancer. Both conserved end residues are part of each CDR3. A D gene is named only where the DNA matches it firmly. The size field is filled for only some rows; it gives once, few, many or a size class.

abundance	j_gene	d_gene	v_gene	CDR3aa	CDR3nt
.	TRBJ2-7	.	TRBV27	CASSLSRKDEQYF	TGTGCCAGCAGTTTATCCCGTAAAGACGAGCAGTACTTC
.	TRBJ1-2	.	TRBV9	CASSGNYGYTF	TGTGCCAGCAGCGGAAACTATGGCTACACCTTC
.	TRBJ2-7	.	TRBV4-2	CASSQDKFRYEQYF	TGTGCCAGCAGCCAAGATAAGTTTCGCTACGAGCAGTACTTC
medium-sized	TRBJ1-1	.	TRBV28	CASRPTLGGMNTEAFF	TGTGCCAGCAGGCCCACCTTGGGGGGAATGAACACTGAAGCTTTCTTT
.	TRBJ2-7	.	TRBV5-1	CASSLTGSYEQYF	TGCGCCAGCAGCCTAACAGGGTCCTACGAGCAGTACTTC
.	TRBJ2-7	.	TRBV28	CASSYQGSSYEQYF	TGTGCCAGCAGTTATCAAGGGAGCTCCTACGAGCAGTACTTC
.	TRBJ1-2	TRBD1	TRBV7-2	CATRGGTGYTF	TGTGCCACCAGGGGGGGGACCGGCTACACCTTC
.	TRBJ2-7	.	TRBV29-1	CSVEDEGSYEQYF	TGCAGCGTTGAAGATGAAGGCTCCTACGAGCAGTACTTC
.	TRBJ1-2	.	TRBV7-9	CASRLGADYGYTF	TGTGCCAGCAGGTTGGGGGCGGACTATGGCTACACCTTC
.	TRBJ1-6	.	TRBV9	CASSYTPSSPLHF	TGTGCCAGCAGCTACACTCCAAGTTCACCCCTCCACTTT
.	TRBJ2-1	.	TRBV10-3	CAISESKYNEQFF	TGTGCCATCAGTGAGTCAAAGTACAATGAGCAGTTCTTC
.	TRBJ2-7	.	TRBV4-1	CASSQWPGVGHEQYF	TGCGCCAGCAGCCAATGGCCGGGAGTTGGCCACGAGCAGTACTTC
.	TRBJ2-5	TRBD1	TRBV5-6	CASSAGVRTGERETQYF	TGTGCCAGCAGCGCGGGAGTAAGGACAGGGGAACGTGAGACCCAGTACTTC
.	TRBJ1-1	.	TRBV28	CASRHPPGGRRTEAFF	TGTGCCAGCAGACACCCGCCGGGGGGGCGTAGGACTGAAGCTTTCTTT
.	TRBJ2-1	.	TRBV4-2	CATYQGDEQFF	TGTGCCACTTACCAAGGGGATGAGCAGTTCTTC
.	TRBJ2-7	TRBD1	TRBV5-5	CASRAGTGGYEQYF	TGTGCCAGCAGGGCGGGGACAGGTGGCTACGAGCAGTACTTC
once	TRBJ2-1	.	TRBV5-1	CASTSGGAGQFF	TGCGCCAGTACGAGTGGGGGGGCCGGGCAGTTCTTC
.	TRBJ1-2	.	TRBV10-3	CAISEGVNYGYTF	TGTGCCATCAGTGAGGGAGTAAACTATGGCTACACCTTC
.	TRBJ2-1	TRBD2	TRBV9	CASSALAGGLNEQFF	TGTGCCAGCAGCGCCCTAGCGGGGGGGCTCAATGAGCAGTTCTTC
.	TRBJ1-2	.	TRBV2	CASTVVGYTF	TGTGCCAGCACAGTCGTCGGCTACACCTTC
.	TRBJ2-7	.	TRBV7-9	CASSLSPSREQYF	TGTGCCAGCAGCTTATCCCCCAGTCGCGAGCAGTACTTC
.	TRBJ2-2	.	TRBV10-3	CAISESQGTTGELFF	TGTGCCATCAGTGAGTCCCAGGGCACCACCGGGGAGCTGTTTTTT
.	TRBJ2-1	.	TRBV30	CACSSVGLDEQFF	TGTGCCTGCAGCTCGGTTGGCTTGGATGAGCAGTTCTTC
once	TRBJ2-1	.	TRBV4-1	CASASQGGSNYNEQFF	TGCGCCAGCGCATCCCAGGGGGGGTCCAATTACAATGAGCAGTTCTTC
medium-sized	TRBJ1-2	.	TRBV7-2	CASSVTPRGGYTF	TGTGCCAGCAGCGTCACACCCCGCGGGGGCTACACCTTC
.	TRBJ2-1	.	TRBV25-1	CASSDGLGEFF	TGTGCCAGCAGTGACGGACTTGGAGAGTTCTTC
.	TRBJ1-1	.	TRBV27	CASSFAVTGTEAFF	TGTGCCAGCAGTTTTGCGGTTACAGGCACTGAAGCTTTCTTT
.	TRBJ1-2	.	TRBV6-1	CASGDYGYTF	TGTGCCAGCGGTGACTATGGCTACACCTTC
.	TRBJ1-3	.	TRBV4-3	CTSSQGTQAGNTIYF	TGCACCAGCAGCCAAGGGACCCAGGCTGGAAACACCATATATTTT
few	TRBJ1-2	.	TRBV15	CATSSRVGNYGYTF	TGTGCCACCAGCAGCAGGGTGGGCAACTATGGCTACACCTTC
.	TRBJ2-2	TRBD2	TRBV7-9	CASSNIKTRLAGGTGELFF	TGTGCCAGCAGCAATATTAAAACGCGGCTAGCGGGAGGCACCGGGGAGCTGTTTTTT
once	TRBJ2-1	.	TRBV4-3	CASSQDWAGGDNEQFF	TGCGCCAGCAGCCAAGATTGGGCAGGGGGGGACAATGAGCAGTTCTTC
.	TRBJ2-3	.	TRBV14	CASSHTLGWTDTQYF	TGTGCCAGCAGCCATACCTTGGGGTGGACAGATACGCAGTATTTT
.	TRBJ2-7	TRBD2	TRBV7-9	CASSLDQREVPTYEQYF	TGTGCCAGCAGCTTAGACCAGCGGGAGGTCCCTACCTACGAGCAGTACTTC
.	TRBJ1-2	.	TRBV6-1	CASSELVGTNANYGYTF	TGTGCCAGCAGTGAACTCGTCGGAACAAATGCTAACTATGGCTACACCTTC
.	TRBJ2-7	.	TRBV20-1	CSASGAYEQYF	TGCAGTGCCTCCGGGGCCTACGAGCAGTACTTC
.	TRBJ1-5	.	TRBV27	CASSLVGNQPQHF	TGTGCCAGCAGTTTGGTGGGAAATCAGCCCCAGCATTTT
.	TRBJ1-5	.	TRBV18	CASSPSGNVYQPQHF	TGTGCCAGCTCACCGTCGGGGAATGTGTATCAGCCCCAGCATTTT
.	TRBJ1-3	TRBD1	TRBV27	CASSPDRGRGNTIYF	TGTGCCAGCAGCCCAGACAGGGGGCGAGGAAACACCATATATTTT
.	TRBJ2-7	TRBD1	TRBV6-5	CASSWDSSYEQYF	TGTGCCAGCAGTTGGGACAGCTCCTACGAGCAGTACTTC
.	TRBJ2-2	.	TRBV28	CASSSETENTGELFF	TGTGCCAGCAGTTCCGAGACAGAAAACACCGGGGAGCTGTTTTTT
.	TRBJ2-1	TRBD2	TRBV10-3	CAISVKAGGPGSYNEQFF	TGTGCCATCAGTGTGAAGGCGGGAGGGCCAGGATCCTACAATGAGCAGTTCTTC
.	TRBJ1-2	TRBD1	TRBV19	CASKLQGQYGYTF	TGTGCCAGTAAACTACAGGGGCAGTATGGCTACACCTTC
.	TRBJ2-6	.	TRBV29-1	CSVAERVEGANVLTF	TGCAGCGTTGCCGAAAGGGTGGAGGGGGCCAACGTCCTGACTTTC
.	TRBJ2-1	TRBD2	TRBV7-9	CASSLAALAGVIEQFF	TGTGCCAGCAGCTTAGCGGCCCTAGCGGGGGTAATTGAGCAGTTCTTC
few	TRBJ1-1	TRBD1	TRBV10-3	CAISESISGGMNTEAFF	TGTGCCATCAGTGAGTCGATTTCAGGGGGCATGAACACTGAAGCTTTCTTT
.	TRBJ2-2	.	TRBV6-6	CASSYWETNTGELFF	TGTGCCAGCAGTTACTGGGAGACGAACACCGGGGAGCTGTTTTTT
.	TRBJ1-1	TRBD1	TRBV5-1	CASSLIWDRGRLAFF	TGCGCCAGCAGCTTGATTTGGGACAGGGGGCGCTTGGCTTTCTTT
once	TRBJ1-2	.	TRBV2	CASRVSSGGAKANYGYTF	TGTGCCAGCCGCGTCTCGAGCGGGGGCGCTAAGGCTAACTATGGCTACACCTTC
.	TRBJ2-5	.	TRBV7-7	CASSLGRRTGETQYF	TGTGCTAGCAGCTTAGGGCGAAGGACGGGGGAGACCCAGTACTTC